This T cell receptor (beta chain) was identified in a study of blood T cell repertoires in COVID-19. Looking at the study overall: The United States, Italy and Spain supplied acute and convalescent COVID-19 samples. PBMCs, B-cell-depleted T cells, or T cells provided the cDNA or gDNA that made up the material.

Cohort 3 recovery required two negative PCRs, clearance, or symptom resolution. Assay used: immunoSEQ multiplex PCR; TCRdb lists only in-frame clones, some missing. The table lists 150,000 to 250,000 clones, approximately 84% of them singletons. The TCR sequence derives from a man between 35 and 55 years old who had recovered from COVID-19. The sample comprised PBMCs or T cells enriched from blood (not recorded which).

The chain's CDR3 is CASKDRPPEAFF. The CDR3 bases are TGTGCCAGCAAAGACAGGCCCCCTGAAGCTTTCTTT. The gene calls are TRBV2 and TRBJ1-1; weak D call: TRBD1 (6 bases). Trimming pared 7 bases from V and 6 bases from J, leaving 12 bases between. Per germline, CDR1 SNHLY and CDR2 FYNNEI. CDR3 length equals 12 residues.